This TCR beta chain was documented in a study of OX40 agonist ivuxolimab in advanced cancers. Across the whole study: With ivuxolimab, an agonistic anti-OX40 (CD134) antibody, patients were treated. Patients treated during dose escalation were battling hepatocellular carcinoma, melanoma, renal cell or head and neck cancer.

For this clone: The antigen is undetermined.

Findings and limits, study-wide: Antigens targeted by the expanded peripheral T cells were not determined.

With autoimmune disease history or systemic immunosuppression, patients were excluded. V lost 4 bases to trimming and J lost 1 base; unmatched junction nucleotides: 8. From germline, CDR1 is WNHNN and CDR2 SYGVQD (reference sequence). This CDR3 has 16 amino acids. Using immunoSEQ multiplex PCR, the repertoire was profiled, and TCRdb retains in-frame clones only, with some absent. The table has about 45,000 clones, roughly 90% seen once. This sequence was found in an adult with an advanced solid tumor such as melanoma, head and neck, liver or kidney cancer. The rearrangement joins TRBV10-1 to TRBJ2-5; 8 nucleotides line up with TRBD1. The sample in question was CD4+ or CD8+ T cells sorted from blood, obtained in a trial of the OX40 agonist ivuxolimab. This chain's CDR3 is CASSVGTGQAQETQYF. Here the CDR3 DNA reads TGCGCCAGCAGTGTCGGCACGGGACAGGCCCAAGAGACCCAGTACTTC.